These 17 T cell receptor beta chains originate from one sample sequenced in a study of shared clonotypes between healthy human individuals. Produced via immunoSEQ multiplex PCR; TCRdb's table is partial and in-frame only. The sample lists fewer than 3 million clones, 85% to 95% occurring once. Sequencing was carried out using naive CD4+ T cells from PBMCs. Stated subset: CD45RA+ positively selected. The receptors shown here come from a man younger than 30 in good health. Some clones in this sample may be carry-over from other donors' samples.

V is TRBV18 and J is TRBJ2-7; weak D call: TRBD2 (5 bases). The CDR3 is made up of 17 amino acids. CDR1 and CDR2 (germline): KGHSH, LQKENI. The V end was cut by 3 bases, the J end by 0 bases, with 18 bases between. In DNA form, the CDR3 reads TGTGCCAGCTCACCTCTCCCGGGAAGTGACTCCTCCTACGAGCAGTACTTC. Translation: CASSPLPGSDSSYEQYF.

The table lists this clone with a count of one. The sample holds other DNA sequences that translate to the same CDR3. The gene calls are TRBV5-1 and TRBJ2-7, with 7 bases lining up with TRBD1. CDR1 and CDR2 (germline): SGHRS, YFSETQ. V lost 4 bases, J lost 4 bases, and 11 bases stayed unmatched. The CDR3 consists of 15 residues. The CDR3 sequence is CASSPGAGGLYEQYF. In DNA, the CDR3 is TGCGCCAGCAGCCCCGGGGCAGGGGGTCTTTACGAGCAGTACTTC. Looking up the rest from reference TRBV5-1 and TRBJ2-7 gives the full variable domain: KAGVTQTPRYLIKTRGQQVTLSCSPISGHRSVSWYQQTPGQGLQFLFEYFSETQRNKGNFPGRFSGRQFSNSRSEMNVSTLELGDSALYLCASSPGAGGLYEQYFGPGTRLTVT.

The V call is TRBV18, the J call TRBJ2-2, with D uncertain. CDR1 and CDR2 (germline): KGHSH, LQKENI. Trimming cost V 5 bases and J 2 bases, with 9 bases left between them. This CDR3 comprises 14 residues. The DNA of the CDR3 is TGTGCCAGCTCATTGTACACTAACACCGGGGAGCTGTTTTTT. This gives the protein CASSLYTNTGELFF.

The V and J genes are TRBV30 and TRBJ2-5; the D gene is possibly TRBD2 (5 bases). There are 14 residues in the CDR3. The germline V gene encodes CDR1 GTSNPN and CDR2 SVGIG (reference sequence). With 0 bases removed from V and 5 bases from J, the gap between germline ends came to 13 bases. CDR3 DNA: TGTGCCTGGAGTGTGGACGGGATGGGGGAGACCCAGTACTTC. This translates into CAWSVDGMGETQYF.

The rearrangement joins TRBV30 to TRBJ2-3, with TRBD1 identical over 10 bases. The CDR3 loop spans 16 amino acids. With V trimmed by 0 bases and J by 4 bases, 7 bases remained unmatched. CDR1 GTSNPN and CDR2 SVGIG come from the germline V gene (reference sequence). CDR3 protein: CAWSVPGTGDADTQYF. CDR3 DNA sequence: TGTGCCTGGAGTGTACCGGGGACAGGGGACGCAGATACGCAGTATTTT.

This CDR3 reads CAWSTLGARHTEAFF. The CDR3 DNA reads as TGTGCCTGGAGTACCTTAGGGGCGAGACACACTGAAGCTTTCTTT. The rearrangement joins TRBV30 to TRBJ1-1, with D possibly matching TRBD1 (5 bases). V lost 2 bases, J lost 3 bases, and 16 bases lay in between. The CDR3 contains 15 residues. The germline V gene has CDR1 GTSNPN and CDR2 SVGIG (reference sequence).

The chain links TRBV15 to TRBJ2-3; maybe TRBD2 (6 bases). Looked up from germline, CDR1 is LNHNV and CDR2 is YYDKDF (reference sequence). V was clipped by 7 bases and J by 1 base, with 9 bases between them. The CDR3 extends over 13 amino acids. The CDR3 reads CATTAGRTDTQYF. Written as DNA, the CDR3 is TGTGCCACCACCGCGGGACGCACAGATACGCAGTATTTT.

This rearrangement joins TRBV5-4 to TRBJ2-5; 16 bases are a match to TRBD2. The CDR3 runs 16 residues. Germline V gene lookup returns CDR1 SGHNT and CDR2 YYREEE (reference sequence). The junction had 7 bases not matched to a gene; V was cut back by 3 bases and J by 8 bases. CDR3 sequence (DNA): TGTGCCAGCAGCTACGCCGGGACTAGCGGGGGGGGAACCCAGTACTTC. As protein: CASSYAGTSGGGTQYF.

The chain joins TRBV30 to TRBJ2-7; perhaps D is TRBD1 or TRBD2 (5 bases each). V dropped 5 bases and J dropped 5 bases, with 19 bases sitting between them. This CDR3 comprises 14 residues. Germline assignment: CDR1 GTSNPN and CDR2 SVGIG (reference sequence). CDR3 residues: CAWDPGPGYHEQYF. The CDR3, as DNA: TGTGCCTGGGATCCGGGACCAGGGTACCACGAGCAGTACTTC. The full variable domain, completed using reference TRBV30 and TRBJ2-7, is SQTIHQWPATLVQPVGSPLSLECTVEGTSNPNLYWYRQAAGRGLQLLFYSVGIGQISSEVPQNLSASRPQDRQFILSSKKLLLSDSGFYLCAWDPGPGYHEQYFGPGTRLTVT.

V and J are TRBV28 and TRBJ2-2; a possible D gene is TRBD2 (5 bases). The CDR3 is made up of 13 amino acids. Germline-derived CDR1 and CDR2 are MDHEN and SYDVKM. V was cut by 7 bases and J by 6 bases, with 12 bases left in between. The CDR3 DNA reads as TGTGCCAGCACCCGGCGGGTACCCGGGGAGCTGTTTTTT. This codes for CASTRRVPGELFF.

CDR3 loop: CASSPRTASNEKLFF. CDR3 DNA: TGTGCCAGCAGCCCTCGGACAGCCTCTAATGAAAAACTGTTTTTT. The V gene is TRBV11-2, the J gene TRBJ1-4; tentatively, D is TRBD1 (6 bases). From germline, CDR1 is SGHAT and CDR2 FQNNGV. V was cut by 5 bases and J by 3 bases, with 13 bases left in between. The CDR3 is 15 residues long. Full variable domain (outside the CDR3, taken from reference TRBV11-2 and TRBJ1-4): EAGVAQSPRYKIIEKRQSVAFWCNPISGHATLYWYQQILGQGPKLLIQFQNNGVVDDSQLPKDRFSAERLKGVDSTLKIQPAKLEDSAVYLCASSPRTASNEKLFFGSGTQLSVL.

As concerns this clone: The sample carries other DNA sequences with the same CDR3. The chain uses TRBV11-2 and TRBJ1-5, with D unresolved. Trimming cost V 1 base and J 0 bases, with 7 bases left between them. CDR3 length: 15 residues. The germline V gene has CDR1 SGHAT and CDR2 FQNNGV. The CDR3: CASSLAGDSNQPQHF. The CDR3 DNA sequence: TGTGCCAGCAGCTTAGCCGGGGATAGCAATCAGCCCCAGCATTTT. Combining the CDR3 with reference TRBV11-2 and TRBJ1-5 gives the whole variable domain EAGVAQSPRYKIIEKRQSVAFWCNPISGHATLYWYQQILGQGPKLLIQFQNNGVVDDSQLPKDRFSAERLKGVDSTLKIQPAKLEDSAVYLCASSLAGDSNQPQHFGDGTRLSIL.

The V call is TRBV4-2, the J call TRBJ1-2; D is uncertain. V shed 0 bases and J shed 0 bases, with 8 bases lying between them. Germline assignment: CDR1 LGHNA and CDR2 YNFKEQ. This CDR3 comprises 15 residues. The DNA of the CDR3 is TGTGCCAGCAGCCAAGATGCGGCACCTAACTATGGCTACACCTTC. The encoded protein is CASSQDAAPNYGYTF.

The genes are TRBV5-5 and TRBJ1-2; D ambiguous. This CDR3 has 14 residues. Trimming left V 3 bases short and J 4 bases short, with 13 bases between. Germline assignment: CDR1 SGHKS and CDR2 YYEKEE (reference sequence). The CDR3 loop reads CASSSTTGVYGYTF. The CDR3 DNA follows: TGTGCCAGCAGCTCGACCACTGGAGTCTATGGCTACACCTTC.

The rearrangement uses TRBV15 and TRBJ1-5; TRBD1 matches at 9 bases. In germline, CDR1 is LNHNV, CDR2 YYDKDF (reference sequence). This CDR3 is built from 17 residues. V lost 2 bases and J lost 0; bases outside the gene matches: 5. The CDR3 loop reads CATSRFGQGYSNQPQHF. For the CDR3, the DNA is TGTGCCACCAGCAGATTCGGACAGGGGTATAGCAATCAGCCCCAGCATTTT.

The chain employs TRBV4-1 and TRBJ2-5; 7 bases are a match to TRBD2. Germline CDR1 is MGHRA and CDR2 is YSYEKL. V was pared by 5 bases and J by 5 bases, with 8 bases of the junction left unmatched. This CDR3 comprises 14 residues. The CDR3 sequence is CASSTKDGGETQYF. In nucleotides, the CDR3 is TGCGCCAGCAGCACTAAGGACGGGGGGGAGACCCAGTACTTC.

The CDR3 reads CASTPQQVGGNTIYF. The CDR3 nucleotides read TGTGCCAGCACCCCCCAGCAAGTTGGTGGAAACACCATATATTTT. The rearrangement joins TRBV7-9 to TRBJ1-3, with D unresolved. Germline V gives CDR1 SEHNR, CDR2 FQNEAQ (reference sequence). V was trimmed by 7 bases and J by 3 bases, leaving 16 bases between them. The CDR3 contains 15 residues.